These 6 T cell receptor beta chains were all obtained from the same sample, sequenced in a study of beta chain features in type 1 diabetes (dated by TCRdb to between 2017 and 2018). To prepare the library, the immunoSEQ multiplex PCR assay was applied. The High Capacity cDNA Reverse Transcription Kit was used to reverse transcribe all of the isolated RNA, meaning that expressed TCRB transcripts were what got sequenced. This immuneACCESS table, as held by TCRdb, lists in-frame sequences with V and J called but not all clones. Of the missing ones, under half trace to an unresolved V gene in checked studies; the others have no known cause. The sample contains about 340,000 clones, 13% of them found a single time. The biggest ten clones account for over 0.014% of the sample. Antigens for these TCRs are unknown. Overall study outcomes, separate from this receptor: In all four CD4+ subsets, TCRB CDR3 length was moderately but significantly shorter in type 1 diabetes patients.

Sequencing used naive CD4+ T cells from blood. The sample's cell subset or site label, in plain terms: true naive CD4+ T cells. The source of these receptors is a woman aged 18-29 years with type 1 diabetes.

A few counts support this clone. The chain carries TRBV29-1 and TRBJ2-1, with 14 positions matching TRBD2. The germline gives CDR1 SQVTM, CDR2 ANQGSEA. J gave up 0 bases and V 7 bases, and 11 bases lay outside the gene matches. This CDR3 spans 18 amino acids. The CDR3 region is CSEMTWTSGRSSYNEQFF. The CDR3 DNA reads TGCAGCGAAATGACCTGGACTAGCGGGAGGTCCTCCTACAATGAGCAGTTCTTC.

V gene TRBV4-1 combines with J gene TRBJ1-5; no clear D gene. Germline-derived CDR1 and CDR2 are MGHRA and YSYEKL. This CDR3 region has 17 residues. Trimming pared 1 base from V and 0 bases from J, leaving 13 bases between. The CDR3 DNA sequence: TGCGCCAGCAGCCAAGGGGCAGCGGAATATAGCAATCAGCCCCAGCATTTT. Amino acids: CASSQGAAEYSNQPQHF.

This clone was counted between two and nine times. The rearrangement joins TRBV18 to TRBJ1-2, with 9 bases that match TRBD1. This CDR3 has 14 residues. V lost 3 bases, J lost 8 bases, and 7 bases stayed unmatched. CDR1 and CDR2 (germline): KGHSH, LQKENI. The CDR3 region is CASSPIQGAEGYTF. CDR3 DNA sequence: TGTGCCAGCTCACCGATACAGGGGGCGGAAGGCTACACCTTC.

The rearrangement joins TRBV7-9 to TRBJ2-7, with 7 bases matching TRBD2. Trimming cost V 2 bases and J 0 bases; bases outside gene matches: 7. Per the germline V gene, CDR1 is SEHNR and CDR2 is FQNEAQ (reference sequence). The CDR3 totals 16 residues. The CDR3 coding sequence is TGTGCCAGCAGCTTATGGTCGGGGGGAAACTCCTACGAGCAGTACTTC. This sequence encodes CASSLWSGGNSYEQYF.

The rearrangement joins TRBV7-2 to TRBJ2-3; the match to TRBD2 covers 12 bases. Germline V gene sequence: CDR1 SGHTA, CDR2 FQGNSA. The length of the CDR3 is 16 residues. With V trimmed by 5 bases and J by 0 bases, 3 bases remained unmatched. The CDR3 loop is CASSDGLAGSTDTQYF. The CDR3 DNA reads TGTGCCAGCAGCGATGGACTAGCGGGGAGCACAGATACGCAGTATTTT.

This clone showed up just a few times. V is TRBV7-9 and J is TRBJ2-5; TRBD2 matches 7 bases. The CDR3 spans 17 residues. V dropped 3 bases and J dropped 5; count of bases not matched to a gene: 15. The V gene's germline CDR1 is SEHNR and CDR2 FQNEAQ (reference sequence). The CDR3 loop is CASSFTRTREADETQYF. DNA for the CDR3: TGTGCCAGCAGCTTTACCAGGACTCGGGAGGCGGATGAGACCCAGTACTTC.